This TCR beta chain was profiled in a study of blood T cells in healthy people across ages. Alongside a J-beta primer mix, a sample-barcoded 5' primer served in a second PCR lasting roughly 6 to 12 cycles. TCRdb called the 5' RACE reads again in MiXCR, with one record for every CDR3 protein. The repertoire holds around 1.1 million distinct CDR3 sequences, with under 40% as singletons. Trimming took 0 bases from V and 5 from J; bases not matched to a gene: 5. The CDR3 loop spans 15 amino acids. Germline CDR1 and CDR2: MNHEY and SVGAGI. Sequences were obtained from blood. J is TRBJ1-2 and V is TRBV6-5; TRBD1 matches 8 bases. This receptor was taken from a man between 18 and 29 years old in good health. The chain's CDR3 is CASSYSAGGLYGYTF. The CDR3 region has the DNA TGTGCCAGCAGTTACTCGGCAGGGGGCTTATATGGCTACACCTTC.